This T cell receptor (beta chain) is from a study of read filtering for tumor transcriptome and immune sequencing. The library was built from about 0.4 ug RNA with molecular barcoded adaptors for alpha/delta and beta/gamma chains. Each CDR3 protein gets one entry after TCRdb re-called the reads with MiXCR. This repertoire shows approximately 61,000 distinct CDR3 sequences, under 20% found once; its top ten account for about 14%. V lost 3 bases and J 3 bases, leaving 18 bases between the germline ends. The germline V gene encodes CDR1 SGHAT and CDR2 FQNNGV. There are 16 residues in the CDR3. The table lists this clonotype with many counts.

The chain couples TRBV11-2 to TRBJ2-7; D is perhaps TRBD1 or TRBD2 (5 bases each). The sequencing input was a population of CD138-negative cells sorted from bone marrow. This receptor was obtained from a donor at least 40 years old with multiple myeloma. CDR3 nucleotides: TGTGCCAGCAGCTTCGTCTTTGGGACGGAAAGCTACGAGCAGTACTTC. Amino acids: CASSFVFGTESYEQYF.